A single sample is the source of the 24 T cell receptor beta chains below, sequenced in a study of T cells in Graves' hyperthyroidism and ophthalmopathy. Amplification yielded TCR beta CDR3 regions, with RNA transcripts as the source. HTBI primers were the set used in a first-round RT-PCR of the TCR CDR3. TCRdb fed the multiplex PCR reads into MiXCR, producing one record per CDR3 protein. The profile shows approximately 720,000 distinct CDR3 sequences, roughly 20% of them singletons. The sequencing input was blood. The receptor set was obtained from a woman between 45 and 60 years old with Graves' hyperthyroidism that later progressed to Graves' ophthalmopathy.

This clonotype turned up a few times. The V and J genes are TRBV7-9 and TRBJ2-1; 10 positions agree with TRBD2. The CDR3 loop spans 16 amino acids. The germline V gene encodes CDR1 SEHNR and CDR2 FQNEAQ (reference sequence). V lost 5 bases to trimming and J lost 9 bases; unmatched junction nucleotides: 13. The CDR3 DNA reads as TGTGCCAGCAGCCCACCCGGACTAGCGGAAAACAGTGAGCAGTTCTTC. The encoded protein is CASSPPGLAENSEQFF.

This clonotype was seen a few times. The rearrangement uses TRBV2 and TRBJ2-2, with 10 bases aligning to TRBD2. The CDR3 runs to 18 residues. CDR1 and CDR2 from the germline V gene are SNHLY and FYNNEI. V lost 5 bases and J lost 6; bases outside the gene matches: 15. The CDR3 DNA follows: TGTGCCAGCAGTTACGGAGCGGGGGGGCTTTTGGGTCCCGGGGAGCTGTTTTTT. Translation: CASSYGAGGLLGPGELFF.

This chain joins TRBV19 and TRBJ1-5, with D uncertain. The CDR3 contains 15 residues. CDR1 LNHDA and CDR2 SQIVND come from the germline V gene (reference sequence). The V end lost 1 base, the J end lost 3 bases, and 10 bases lay between the germline ends. In nucleotides, the CDR3 is TGTGCCAGTAGTATAGGCGGGTCCTTCAATCAGCCCCAGCATTTT. It translates to CASSIGGSFNQPQHF. The whole variable domain, filled in from reference TRBV19 and TRBJ1-5, reads DGGITQSPKYLFRKEGQNVTLSCEQNLNHDAMYWYRQDPGQGLRLIYYSQIVNDFQKGDIAEGYSVSREKKESFPLTVTSAQKNPTAFYLCASSIGGSFNQPQHFGDGTRLSIL.

This clonotype was detected many times. The rearrangement links TRBV11-2 to TRBJ2-1; tentative D call: TRBD2 (6 bases). V gave up 3 bases and J gave up 8 bases, with 20 bases separating them. This CDR3 has 16 amino acids. CDR1 is SGHAT and CDR2 is FQNNGV in the germline V gene. This CDR3 is CASSLPSGRTGDEQFF. CDR3 DNA: TGTGCCAGCAGCTTGCCCTCGGGACGGACGGGGGATGAGCAGTTCTTC.

At least ten counts were recorded for this clonotype. The V call is TRBV12-3 or TRBV12-4, the J call TRBJ1-6; D unresolved. V was trimmed by 1 base and J by 1 base, leaving 5 bases between them. This CDR3 comprises 15 residues. The CDR3 region is CASSLGVSYNSPLHF. CDR3 coding DNA: TGTGCCAGCAGTTTAGGGGTTTCCTATAATTCACCCCTCCACTTT.

The chain links TRBV6-1 to TRBJ2-1, with D perhaps matching TRBD1 (5 bases). The V and J ends lost 2 bases and 4 bases respectively, with 21 bases between them. There are 18 residues in the CDR3. Germline CDR1 MNHNS, CDR2 SASEGT. The CDR3 is CASSELITRQGGYNEQFF. The CDR3 nucleotides read TGTGCCAGCAGTGAATTGATCACCCGGCAGGGCGGTTACAATGAGCAGTTCTTC.

This clonotype showed up many times. This chain connects TRBV2 to TRBJ1-2, with no clear D. The germline V and J ends were trimmed by 8 bases and 2 bases, with 15 bases remaining between them. The CDR3 length is 14 residues. The germline gives CDR1 SNHLY, CDR2 FYNNEI. CDR3 nucleotide sequence: TGTGCCAGCGTCACAGAGACCAAAAACTATGGCTACACCTTC. Protein sequence: CASVTETKNYGYTF.

The chain uses TRBV7-9 and TRBJ2-1; 11 bases are shared with TRBD2. The CDR3 spans 16 residues. Germline assignment: CDR1 SEHNR and CDR2 FQNEAQ (reference sequence). Germline trimming cut 5 bases from V and 3 bases from J; bases unmatched to any gene: 6. The CDR3 bases are TGTGCCAGCAGCCCGGGACTAGCGGATTTCTACAATGAGCAGTTCTTC. It yields the protein CASSPGLADFYNEQFF.

This clonotype was detected only a few times. The chain combines TRBV9 with TRBJ2-1, with D maybe TRBD1 (6 bases). The CDR3 contains 15 residues. In germline, CDR1 is SGDLS, CDR2 YYNGEE. Deletions cut 4 bases from V and 4 bases from J, with 15 bases between. CDR3 sequence reads: CASSPGRGRYNEQFF. As DNA, the CDR3 is TGTGCCAGCAGCCCCGGCAGGGGTCGGTACAATGAGCAGTTCTTC.

The genes are TRBV19 and TRBJ2-1; 11 positions agree with TRBD2. Losses at the gene ends were 10 bases for V and 8 bases for J; bases not matched to a gene: 7. Germline V gives CDR1 LNHDA, CDR2 SQIVND (reference sequence). This CDR3 has 13 amino acids. The CDR3 here is CATDSGGAYEQFF. CDR3 nucleotide sequence: TGTGCCACCGATAGCGGGGGGGCTTATGAGCAGTTCTTC.

This clonotype showed up just a few times. This chain links TRBV10-3 with TRBJ2-7; tentative D call: TRBD1 (6 bases). Trimming stripped 10 bases from V and 6 bases from J, with 13 bases between. Germline V gene data show CDR1 as ENHRY and CDR2 as SYGVKD. The CDR3 runs 11 residues. The CDR3 nucleotides are TGTGCCAACTCCAGGGGCGGCGAGCAGTACTTC. It yields the protein CANSRGGEQYF.

V gene TRBV15 combines with J gene TRBJ1-6, with 7 bases that match TRBD1. The CDR3 extends over 15 amino acids. In germline, CDR1 is LNHNV, CDR2 YYDKDF (reference sequence). V was pared by 3 bases and J by 7 bases, with 6 bases of the junction left unmatched. CDR3 protein: CATSSPRTGNSPLHF. Here the CDR3 DNA reads TGTGCCACCAGCAGCCCCAGGACAGGAAATTCACCCCTCCACTTT.

This clonotype has more than one count but fewer than ten. This sequence joins TRBV7-2 and TRBJ1-1; D possibly corresponds to TRBD1 (6 bases). The CDR3 is made up of 16 amino acids. V gave up 2 bases and J gave up 5 bases, with 18 bases separating them. CDR1 is SGHTA, CDR2 FQGNSA, per germline. CDR3 amino acids: CASSLRMGGRGTEAFF. For the CDR3, the DNA is TGTGCCAGCAGCTTAAGGATGGGGGGCCGGGGTACTGAAGCTTTCTTT.

A few counts support this clonotype. V usage is TRBV9 and J usage is TRBJ2-3; D may be TRBD2 (5 bases). Germline CDR1 is SGDLS and CDR2 is YYNGEE. With 3 bases removed from V and 4 bases from J, the gap between germline ends came to 15 bases. This CDR3 has 15 residues. The CDR3 nucleotides read TGTGCCAGCAGCGCCCAAGAACGGGGAGCAGATACGCAGTATTTT. Its translation: CASSAQERGADTQYF.

This clonotype has a count of ten or more. CDR3 amino acids: CASSLEGGHEQFF. CDR3 DNA: TGTGCCAGCAGCTTAGAGGGGGGACATGAGCAGTTCTTC. This chain links TRBV11-3 with TRBJ2-1; D is perhaps TRBD2 (6 bases). CDR1 and CDR2 (germline): SGHNT, YENEEA. The CDR3 is 13 residues long. Trimming removed 0 bases at V and 8 bases at J, with 8 bases between.

This clonotype was recorded at least ten times. V usage is TRBV30 and J usage is TRBJ2-5, with 7 positions matching TRBD2. CDR3 length: 14 residues. Germline lookup yields CDR1 GTSNPN and CDR2 SVGIG (reference sequence). Trimming removed 0 bases from V and 5 bases from J; junction bases left unmatched: 6. In DNA, the CDR3 is TGTGCCTGGAGTGTCTCAACTAGCGCTGAGACCCAGTACTTC. The encoded protein is CAWSVSTSAETQYF. Combining the CDR3 with reference TRBV30 and TRBJ2-5 gives the whole variable domain SQTIHQWPATLVQPVGSPLSLECTVEGTSNPNLYWYRQAAGRGLQLLFYSVGIGQISSEVPQNLSASRPQDRQFILSSKKLLLSDSGFYLCAWSVSTSAETQYFGPGTRLLVL.

This clonotype was seen many times. The chain combines TRBV7-3 with TRBJ2-1; weak D call: TRBD1 (5 bases). CDR3 size: 18 residues. V dropped 2 bases and J dropped 5 bases, with 22 bases sitting between them. Germline assignment: CDR1 SGHTA and CDR2 FQGTGA. Here the CDR3 reads CASSLWGRGRFVNNEQFF. For the CDR3, the DNA is TGTGCCAGCAGCTTATGGGGTAGGGGCAGATTCGTGAACAATGAGCAGTTCTTC.

This clonotype appeared many times. The V gene is TRBV11-2, the J gene TRBJ2-2; D remains unclear. Trimming removed 4 bases at V and 7 bases at J, with 16 bases between. This CDR3 contains 15 residues. The germline V gene has CDR1 SGHAT and CDR2 FQNNGV. CDR3 sequence (DNA): TGTGCCAGCAGCTCCTCCCCGGGTGGGGACGGGGAGCTGTTTTTT. Its translation is CASSSSPGGDGELFF.

V usage is TRBV3-1 and J usage is TRBJ1-5, with D unclear. This CDR3 contains 13 residues. From germline, CDR1 is LGHDT and CDR2 YNNKEL (reference sequence). V was clipped by 2 bases and J by 4 bases, with 6 bases between them. The CDR3 spells CASSQTVNQPQHF. In DNA, the CDR3 is TGTGCCAGCAGCCAAACGGTAAATCAGCCCCAGCATTTT.

This clonotype was detected once. This chain connects TRBV10-2 to TRBJ2-2, with D maybe TRBD1 (5 bases). The V end was cut by 7 bases, the J end by 7 bases, with 16 bases between. CDR3 length: 14 residues. Germline CDR1 is WSHSY and CDR2 is SAAADI. The CDR3, as DNA: TGCGCCAGCACTCTTGGGGCACCGAGCGGGGAGCTGTTTTTT. Translation: CASTLGAPSGELFF.

Turning to this clonotype: A read error may account for a junction end that differs from germline. This chain uses TRBV13 with TRBJ2-2; 9 nucleotides agree with TRBD1. The length of the CDR3 is 14 residues. Germline V gene sequence: CDR1 PRHDT, CDR2 FYEKMQ (reference sequence). The CDR3 here is CASSGTGNTRELFF. DNA for the CDR3: TGTGCCAGCAGTGGGACAGGGAACACCAGGGAGCTGTTTTTT.

This clonotype was seen a single time. The chain carries TRBV7-9 and TRBJ1-1, with D uncertain. Germline V CDR1 and CDR2: SEHNR, FQNEAQ (reference sequence). The length of the CDR3 is 14 residues. V was shortened by 3 bases and J by 6 bases, with 14 bases between the two germline ends. CDR3 in DNA: TGTGCCAGCAGCTTCCACGACATGTACGCTGAAGCTTTCTTT. Amino acid sequence: CASSFHDMYAEAFF.

The CDR3 sequence is CASSLRSSIFTGELFF. CDR3 DNA: TGTGCCAGCAGTTTACGGTCCTCAATCTTCACCGGGGAGCTGTTTTTT. The V call is TRBV27, the J call TRBJ2-2, with D uncertain. Germline loops: CDR1 MNHEY, CDR2 SMNVEV (reference sequence). The V end was cut by 2 bases, the J end by 4 bases, with 14 bases between. CDR3 length: 16 residues.

This clonotype was seen ten or more times. The V call is TRBV5-1, the J call TRBJ1-2; 10 bases align to TRBD1. V gave up 4 bases and J gave up 8 bases; unmatched junction bases: 5. CDR3 length: 13 residues. In germline, CDR1 is SGHRS, CDR2 YFSETQ. DNA of the CDR3: TGCGCCAGCAGCACTGGGACAGGGGAAGGCTACACCTTC. Encoded protein: CASSTGTGEGYTF.